These 18 T cell receptor beta chains came from one sample sequenced in a study of blood T cells in healthy people across ages. Alongside a J-beta primer mix, a sample-barcoded 5' primer served in a second PCR lasting about 7 to 11 cycles. TCRdb redid the calling of the 5' RACE reads with MiXCR, one entry per CDR3 protein. The sample shows around 1.7 million distinct CDR3 sequences, 28% of them seen only once. Sequencing was performed on blood. These receptors all come from a woman aged 25 to 39 in good health.

This chain connects TRBV29-1 to TRBJ2-2; D call uncertain. CDR3 length equals 12 residues. Germline values: CDR1 SQVTM, CDR2 ANQGSEA. Trimming cost V 7 bases and J 1 base, with 7 bases left between them. In DNA, the CDR3 is TGCAGCGCACCGAGGAACACCGGGGAGCTGTTTTTT. Translated: CSAPRNTGELFF.

The chain recombines TRBV27 with TRBJ2-7; D is possibly TRBD2 (6 bases). The CDR3 spans 16 residues. Germline V lookup: CDR1 MNHEY, CDR2 SMNVEV (reference sequence). The germline V and J ends were trimmed by 2 bases and 2 bases, with 16 bases remaining between them. The CDR3 reads CASSLGAGLVTYEQYF. Here the CDR3 DNA reads TGTGCCAGCAGTTTAGGCGCGGGACTCGTGACCTACGAGCAGTACTTC.

This clonotype occurred a few times. The chain couples TRBV11-2 to TRBJ2-2; the match to TRBD1 covers 12 bases. Germline V gives CDR1 SGHAT, CDR2 FQNNGV. Germline trimming cut 6 bases from V and 5 bases from J; bases unmatched to any gene: 10. The CDR3 contains 17 residues. The CDR3 DNA is TGTGCCAGCAGAGAAACCGGGACAGGGGGCGCGACCGGGGAGCTGTTTTTT. Its protein product is CASRETGTGGATGELFF.

CDR3 sequence: CSVEGDRAGDNEQFF. For the CDR3, the DNA is TGCAGCGTGGAGGGGGACAGGGCCGGCGACAATGAGCAGTTCTTC. This chain uses TRBV29-1 with TRBJ2-1; 9 bases match TRBD1. Germline loops: CDR1 SQVTM, CDR2 ANQGSEA. V lost 6 bases, J lost 5 bases, and 11 bases stayed unmatched. There are 15 residues in the CDR3.

As concerns this clonotype: One end of the junction fails to match germline, which may point to a read error. The chain combines TRBV5-1 with TRBJ2-1; unclear D gene. The CDR3 runs 15 residues. Germline CDR1 is SGHRS and CDR2 is YFSETQ. The CDR3 is CASSNSSWSYNERFF. CDR3 coding DNA: TGCGCCAGCAGTAACAGCTCATGGTCCTACAATGAGCGGTTCTTC.

The J gene is TRBJ2-4, the V gene TRBV28, with D tentatively TRBD2 (6 bases). This CDR3 contains 16 residues. Trimming removed 4 bases at V and 5 bases at J, with 18 bases between. The germline CDR1 and CDR2 sequences are MDHEN and SYDVKM. The CDR3 nucleotides are TGTGCCAGCAGTTCACCCATACATGGAGGGGAAAACATTCAGTACTTC. It codes for CASSSPIHGGENIQYF.

This clonotype has a handful of counts. The chain joins TRBV10-3 to TRBJ2-4; maybe TRBD2 (6 bases). Germline V lookup: CDR1 ENHRY, CDR2 SYGVKD. This CDR3 is built from 14 residues. Between the trimmed V and J ends, which lost 4 bases and 7 bases, there was a span of 14 bases. The CDR3 nucleotides read TGTGCCATCAGTGTGGCGGGGCAAGGGAACATTCAGTACTTC. It encodes CAISVAGQGNIQYF.

For this clonotype: This may be a read error, as it is one base from a much larger clone. The chain carries TRBV12-3 or TRBV12-4 and TRBJ2-1, with 10 bases fitting TRBD2. The CDR3 totals 13 residues. CDR3 region: CACSTSGVNEQFF. The DNA for the CDR3 is TGTGCCTGCAGTACTAGCGGGGTCAATGAGCAGTTCTTC.

The rearrangement links TRBV7-9 to TRBJ2-2; unclear D gene. The CDR3 is 14 residues long. With 1 base removed from V and 5 bases from J, the gap between germline ends came to 8 bases. Germline lookup yields CDR1 SEHNR and CDR2 FQNEAQ (reference sequence). This CDR3 is CASSLVPWTGELFF. The CDR3 DNA follows: TGTGCCAGCAGCTTAGTCCCCTGGACCGGGGAGCTGTTTTTT.

The CDR3 DNA sequence: TGTGCCAGCAGTTACTCGATTTTTCTCGGGACTAGCGGGGGGGCGGGTCAAGAGACCCAGTACTTC. Its translation is CASSYSIFLGTSGGAGQETQYF. The chain carries TRBV6-5 and TRBJ2-5; 16 bases fit TRBD2. The CDR3 is 22 amino acids. The V gene's germline CDR1 is MNHEY and CDR2 SVGAGI. The ends lost 0 bases at V and 2 bases at J; junction bases unmatched: 15.

This clonotype was found many times. V gene TRBV12-3 or TRBV12-4 combines with J gene TRBJ2-3; D remains unclear. V was cut by 5 bases and J by 1 base, with 13 bases left in between. This CDR3 comprises 15 residues. In nucleotides, the CDR3 is TGTGCCAGCAGTACCCCCACGGCCGGCACAGATACGCAGTATTTT. Protein product: CASSTPTAGTDTQYF.

A word on this clonotype: This may stem from a read error, because a much larger clone lies one nucleotide away. CDR3 coding DNA: TGTGCCAGCAGTTACTTTCGGACTAACGGGGGGAGCACAGATACGCAGTATTTT. This translates into CASSYFRTNGGSTDTQYF. V and J are TRBV6-5 and TRBJ2-3, with 7 bases lining up with TRBD2. The CDR3 runs to 18 residues. The germline V gene has CDR1 MNHEY and CDR2 SVGAGI. Trimming removed 1 base from V and 0 bases from J; junction bases left unmatched: 10.

This clonotype was recorded a few times. The rearrangement uses TRBV28 and TRBJ2-5, with a tentative D call TRBD1 (5 bases). This CDR3 has 13 amino acids. V was cut by 6 bases and J by 4 bases, with 12 bases left in between. Per germline, CDR1 MDHEN and CDR2 SYDVKM. The CDR3 coding sequence is TGTGCCAGCAGAAACTCAGGGCGAGAGACCCAGTACTTC. It yields the protein CASRNSGRETQYF.

This clonotype has just a few counts. The chain links TRBV27 to TRBJ2-7; TRBD2 agrees at 7 bases. V shed 4 bases and J 2 bases; nucleotides not matched to a gene: 8. The length of the CDR3 is 15 residues. CDR1 is MNHEY and CDR2 is SMNVEV in the germline V gene (reference sequence). CDR3 amino acids: CASSSTGGSPYEQYF. CDR3 in DNA: TGTGCCAGCAGTTCTACCGGGGGGAGTCCCTACGAGCAGTACTTC.

The CDR3 DNA is TGTGCCATCAGTGAAGGAGCGGGAGGGCCTAGCTCCTACAATGAGCAGTTCTTC. Its protein is CAISEGAGGPSSYNEQFF. V usage is TRBV10-3 and J usage is TRBJ2-1, with 10 bases aligning to TRBD2. Looked up from germline, CDR1 is ENHRY and CDR2 is SYGVKD. The CDR3 totals 18 residues. After removal of 3 bases from V and 0 bases from J, the junction contained 8 bases not matched to a gene.

Turning to this clonotype: A much larger clone differs by one base, so this may be a read error. This chain uses TRBV7-3 with TRBJ2-7; D not certain. The DNA end is more similar to TRBJ2-5, so the J call may be wrong. The CDR3 extends over 14 amino acids. Germline-derived CDR1 and CDR2 are SGHTA and FQGTGA. This chain's CDR3 is CANSLEHRDGTQYF. CDR3 nucleotide sequence: TGTGCCAACAGCTTAGAGCACCGAGACGGGACCCAGTACTTC.

This clonotype was seen only a few times. The chain joins TRBV11-3 to TRBJ2-3, with 10 bases identical to TRBD2. The CDR3 is made up of 15 amino acids. With V trimmed by 4 bases and J by 2 bases, 3 bases remained unmatched. Germline V lookup: CDR1 SGHNT, CDR2 YENEEA. As DNA, the CDR3 is TGTGCCAGCAGCTGGACTAGCGGCCCCACAGATACGCAGTATTTT. Translated: CASSWTSGPTDTQYF.

In its sample, this clonotype was seen a few times. The chain joins TRBV2 to TRBJ2-5, with 15 positions matching TRBD2. Germline V gene lookup returns CDR1 SNHLY and CDR2 FYNNEI. The CDR3 covers 12 residues. J lost 5 bases, V lost 11 bases, and 0 bases had no gene match. DNA of the CDR3: TGTGCCGGGACTAGCGGGGGGGAGACCCAGTACTTC. It specifies CAGTSGGETQYF. The full variable domain, rest sourced from reference TRBV2 and TRBJ2-5, is EPEVTQTPSHQVTQMGQEVILRCVPISNHLYFYWYRQILGQKVEFLVSFYNNEISEKSEIFDDQFSVERPDGSNFTLKIRSTKLEDSAMYFCAGTSGGETQYFGPGTRLLVL.